These 5 T cell receptor beta chains were all obtained from the same sample, sequenced in a study of a mutant IDH1 vaccine in newly diagnosed glioma (dated by TCRdb to 2020 to 2023). Sample time point, as interpreted from the label and publication: week 5, during vaccination. A 20-mer mutant IDH1 peptide at 300 micrograms in Montanide made up each vaccine dose, which was injected subcutaneously together with topical imiquimod. What these receptors recognize is not known. Libraries were prepared through the immunoSEQ multiplex PCR assay. Imported from immuneACCESS, the table was reduced by TCRdb to in-frame sequences with V and J called. These copies leave out some clones; in studies compared against another copy, an unresolved V gene accounts for under half, and the cause of the remainder is not known. The sample table lists approximately 50,000 clones, around 80% of them with a count of one. Around 5.2% of the sample is in the top ten clones.

The sequences come from PBMCs, collected from a glioma patient whose treatment included an IDH1 peptide vaccine. The receptors were gathered from a man aged 50 to 60 with glioma.

The V and J genes are TRBV2 and TRBJ2-2; D is unresolved. There are 14 residues in the CDR3. Trimming pared 2 bases from V and 5 bases from J, leaving 9 bases between. Germline lookup yields CDR1 SNHLY and CDR2 FYNNEI. CDR3 DNA sequence: TGTGCCAGCAGTGAATACAGCCAGACCGGGGAGCTGTTTTTT. This sequence encodes CASSEYSQTGELFF.

The V call is TRBV19, the J call TRBJ2-2, with D perhaps TRBD2 (6 bases). The CDR3 sequence is 16 residues long. V lost 7 bases to trimming and J lost 8 bases, with 23 bases between them. Germline CDR1 is LNHDA and CDR2 is SQIVND (reference sequence). This CDR3 reads CASTGGTPLNPGELFF. The CDR3 coding sequence is TGTGCCAGTACCGGCGGGACGCCCCTCAATCCTGGGGAGCTGTTTTTT.

The J gene is TRBJ1-2, the V gene TRBV28; D unclear. V lost 5 bases and J lost 3, with 13 bases in between. Germline lookup yields CDR1 MDHEN and CDR2 SYDVKM. The CDR3 covers 14 residues. CDR3 protein: CASSTTGFDYGYTF. The CDR3, as DNA: TGTGCCAGCAGTACCACGGGCTTCGACTATGGCTACACCTTC.

The V gene is TRBV2, the J gene TRBJ2-3; 11 bases align to TRBD2. V was clipped by 4 bases and J by 6 bases; unmatched bases: 9. The CDR3 is made up of 16 amino acids. Germline-derived CDR1 and CDR2 are SNHLY and FYNNEI. The CDR3 loop is CASSGATSGAPDTQYF. CDR3 sequence (DNA): TGTGCCAGCAGTGGCGCGACTAGCGGGGCCCCCGATACGCAGTATTTT.

This sequence joins TRBV19 and TRBJ2-5; 11 nucleotides match TRBD2. The last part of the DNA fits TRBJ2-7 better; the J call may be wrong. CDR3 length equals 14 residues. Germline V gene data show CDR1 as LNHDA and CDR2 as SQIVND (reference sequence). This CDR3 reads CASSPRLAGYEQYF. CDR3 DNA: TGTGCCAGTAGTCCTAGACTAGCGGGGTACGAGCAGTACTTC.